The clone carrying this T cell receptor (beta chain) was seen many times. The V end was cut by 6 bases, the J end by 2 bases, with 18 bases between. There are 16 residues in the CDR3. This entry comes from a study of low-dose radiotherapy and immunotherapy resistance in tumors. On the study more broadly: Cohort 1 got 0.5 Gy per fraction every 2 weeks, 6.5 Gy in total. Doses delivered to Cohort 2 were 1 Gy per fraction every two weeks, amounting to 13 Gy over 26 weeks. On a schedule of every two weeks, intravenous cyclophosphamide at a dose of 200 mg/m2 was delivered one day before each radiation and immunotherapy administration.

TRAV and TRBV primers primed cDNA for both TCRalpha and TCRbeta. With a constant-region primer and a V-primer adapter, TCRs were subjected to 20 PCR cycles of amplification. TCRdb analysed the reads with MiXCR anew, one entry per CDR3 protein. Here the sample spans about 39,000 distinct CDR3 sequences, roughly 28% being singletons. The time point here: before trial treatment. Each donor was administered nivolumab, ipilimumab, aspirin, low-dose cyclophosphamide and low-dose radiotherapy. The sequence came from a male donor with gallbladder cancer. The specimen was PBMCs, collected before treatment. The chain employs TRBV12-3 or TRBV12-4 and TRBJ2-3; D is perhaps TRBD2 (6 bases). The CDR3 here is CASSQRLVPLTDTQYF. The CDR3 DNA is TGTGCCAGCAGCCAAAGACTAGTCCCCCTCACAGATACGCAGTATTTT.